The clone carrying this TCR beta chain has at least ten counts. Its target is not known. These data are taken from a study of post-analysis software for immune sequencing data. Overall study findings and caveats: Relative to controls, patients had 4 or 5 TRBV segments at higher frequency, with TRBV5-6, TRBV5-1 and TRBV20-1 among these.

The CDR3 has 11 amino acids. Per the germline V gene, CDR1 is SQVTM and CDR2 is ANQGSEA. Trimming took off 4 bases at V and 4 bases at J, with 7 bases between the two ends. Each TCR beta cDNA library carried unique molecular identifiers. Via MiXCR, TCRdb re-called the PCR reads, giving one row per CDR3 protein. Here the sample spans roughly 570,000 distinct CDR3 sequences, less than 40% being singletons. The TCR sequence derives from a girl aged 2-17 years with multiple sclerosis. The chain recombines TRBV29-1 with TRBJ2-5; D call uncertain. Material: blood. The CDR3: CSVASLETQYF. Here the CDR3 DNA reads TGCAGCGTTGCCTCCCTAGAGACCCAGTACTTC.